A single T cell receptor beta chain is shown here with its context. CD45RO-negative, CCR7-selected cells formed the naive CD8 fraction, which excluded terminally differentiated effector memory CD45RA+ cells. The healthy adult donors were HIV-negative and reported no recent acute infections or vaccinations. This entry belongs to a study of shared clonotypes between healthy human individuals. TCRdb's table, derived via immunoSEQ multiplex PCR, lists solely in-frame clones and lacks some. This table has a few million clones, over 85% appearing once. Sequencing was carried out using naive CD8+ T cells from PBMCs. This sequence was found in a man younger than 35 in good health. Some clones in this sample may be carry-over from other donors' samples.

Written as DNA, the CDR3 is TGTGCCAGTAGTAGGATGGGCCCGAACAGGGGGCTATCCTACGAGCAGTACTTC. Its translation: CASSRMGPNRGLSYEQYF. The genes are TRBV19 and TRBJ2-7; 9 bases are shared with TRBD1. The junction had 14 bases not matched to a gene; V was cut back by 4 bases and J by 1 base. CDR1 and CDR2 (germline): LNHDA, SQIVND (reference sequence). The CDR3 covers 18 residues. Combining the CDR3 with reference TRBV19 and TRBJ2-7 gives the whole variable domain DGGITQSPKYLFRKEGQNVTLSCEQNLNHDAMYWYRQDPGQGLRLIYYSQIVNDFQKGDIAEGYSVSREKKESFPLTVTSAQKNPTAFYLCASSRMGPNRGLSYEQYFGPGTRLTVT.